The 15 T cell receptor beta chains below were found in one sample sequenced in a study of STAT5B mutations in CD4+ large granular lymphocyte leukemia. Clones were sequenced by immunoSEQ multiplex PCR, and TCRdb holds only the in-frame ones, with some missing. The table shows about 20,000 clones, with over 80% occurring only once. Material for sequencing was CD4+ T cells from blood buffy coats. All receptors derive from a human donor in good health.

The chain has TRBV18 and TRBJ2-3; a weak D match, TRBD1 (6 bases). Germline-derived CDR1 and CDR2 are KGHSH and LQKENI. CDR3 size: 16 residues. V lost 0 bases and J lost 2, with 12 bases in between. The CDR3 region is CASSPPGHPSTDTQYF. Written as DNA, the CDR3 is TGTGCCAGCTCACCACCGGGACACCCTTCCACAGATACGCAGTATTTT.

The CDR3 nucleotides read TGTGCCAGCAGCCAAGATGAGAAGCGGGGGGGCCCGACGAACACCGGGGAGCTGTTTTTT. Amino acids: CASSQDEKRGGPTNTGELFF. This chain joins TRBV4-2 and TRBJ2-2, with 10 bases that match TRBD2. The V segment lost 0 bases and the J segment 0 bases; nucleotides outside the gene matches: 10. Germline lookup yields CDR1 LGHNA and CDR2 YNFKEQ. CDR3 length: 20 amino acids.

The chain couples TRBV7-3 to TRBJ2-3; TRBD1 is a possible D gene (5 bases). Germline V CDR1 and CDR2: SGHTA, FQGTGA. Trimming removed 1 base from V and 2 bases from J, with 7 bases in between. The CDR3 extends over 14 amino acids. The CDR3: CASSLSRATDTQYF. The CDR3, as DNA: TGTGCCAGCAGCTTAAGCAGGGCCACAGATACGCAGTATTTT.

The chain combines TRBV5-1 with TRBJ2-5; 7 bases are a match to TRBD2. The CDR3 covers 15 residues. Per germline, CDR1 SGHRS and CDR2 YFSETQ. J gave up 4 bases and V 4 bases, and 10 bases lay outside the gene matches. As DNA, the CDR3 is TGCGCCAGCAGCCGGACTTCTAGCGGTGGAGAGACCCAGTACTTC. This encodes CASSRTSSGGETQYF.

The rearrangement links TRBV9 to TRBJ2-1; TRBD2 matches at 9 bases. The CDR3 extends over 15 amino acids. The V and J ends lost 4 bases and 6 bases, in that order; junction bases with no gene match: 8. Germline CDR1 is SGDLS and CDR2 is YYNGEE. CDR3 region: CASSLTSGPSNEQFF. The CDR3 nucleotides read TGTGCCAGCAGCTTGACTAGCGGACCCTCCAATGAGCAGTTCTTC.

The chain is built from TRBV2 and TRBJ2-1; D unclear. V shed 0 bases and J shed 2 bases, with 11 bases lying between them. This CDR3 contains 16 residues. Germline V gene data show CDR1 as SNHLY and CDR2 as FYNNEI. CDR3 sequence (DNA): TGTGCCAGCAGTGAAGCGCGGCGGTTTGCCTACAATGAGCAGTTCTTC. It codes for CASSEARRFAYNEQFF.

The chain employs TRBV19 and TRBJ2-5; 12 positions agree with TRBD1. The CDR3 contains 16 residues. Trimming cost V 5 bases and J 4 bases; bases outside gene matches: 8. Germline lookup yields CDR1 LNHDA and CDR2 SQIVND (reference sequence). This chain's CDR3 is CASSAPGQGARETQYF. CDR3 coding DNA: TGTGCCAGTAGTGCTCCGGGACAGGGGGCCCGAGAGACCCAGTACTTC.

This chain joins TRBV15 and TRBJ2-3; D remains ambiguous. The V gene's germline CDR1 is LNHNV and CDR2 YYDKDF (reference sequence). V gave up 0 bases and J gave up 6 bases, with 10 bases separating them. There are 14 residues in the CDR3. CDR3 loop: CATSREAEVDTQYF. CDR3 coding DNA: TGTGCCACCAGCAGAGAAGCAGAGGTTGATACGCAGTATTTT. Drawing the rest from reference TRBV15 and TRBJ2-3, the complete variable domain is DAMVIQNPRYQVTQFGKPVTLSCSQTLNHNVMYWYQQKSSQAPKLLFHYYDKDFNNEADTPDNFQSRRPNTSFCFLDIRSPGLGDTAMYLCATSREAEVDTQYFGPGTRLTVL.

The V and J genes are TRBV7-2 and TRBJ2-2; TRBD2 aligns across 16 bases. V shed 3 bases, J shed 7 bases, and the junction held 8 bases outside the gene matches. This CDR3 is 18 amino acids long. Per germline, CDR1 SGHTA and CDR2 FQGNSA. The CDR3 DNA is TGTGCCAGCAGCTTGACTGGGACTAGCGGGGGGGCAATCGGGGAGCTGTTTTTT. The encoded protein is CASSLTGTSGGAIGELFF.

The chain is built from TRBV10-1 and TRBJ1-2; TRBD1 is a possible D gene (5 bases). The length of the CDR3 is 14 residues. V dropped 6 bases and J dropped 4 bases, with 15 bases sitting between them. The germline gives CDR1 WNHNN, CDR2 SYGVQD (reference sequence). This CDR3 reads CASSPTGTGYGYTF. CDR3 DNA: TGCGCCAGCAGCCCCACCGGGACCGGCTATGGCTACACCTTC.

This clone was seen a handful of times. J is TRBJ1-1 and V is TRBV4-1; TRBD1 aligns across 10 bases. Germline V gene lookup returns CDR1 MGHRA and CDR2 YSYEKL. Trimming took 5 bases from V and 4 from J; bases not matched to a gene: 4. This CDR3 has 14 amino acids. DNA of the CDR3: TGCGCCAGCAGCTCCAGGGACAGGGGCACTGAAGCTTTCTTT. Translating gives CASSSRDRGTEAFF.

The chain uses TRBV7-9 and TRBJ1-6, with a possible D match to TRBD1 (5 bases). V gave up 5 bases and J gave up 6 bases, with 5 bases separating them. The germline V gene encodes CDR1 SEHNR and CDR2 FQNEAQ (reference sequence). The CDR3 spans 12 residues. Here the CDR3 DNA reads TGTGCCAGCAGCGACAGTAATTCACCCCTCCACTTT. Protein sequence: CASSDSNSPLHF.

The CDR3 region has the DNA TGTGCCAGCAGTTTATACGGGACAGTGAACACTGAAGCTTTCTTT. Protein sequence: CASSLYGTVNTEAFF. V and J are TRBV28 and TRBJ1-1, with TRBD1 matching over 7 bases. J lost 0 bases, V lost 1 base, and 2 bases had no gene match. Looked up from germline, CDR1 is MDHEN and CDR2 is SYDVKM. The CDR3 covers 15 residues. Full variable domain (remainder filled in from reference TRBV28 and TRBJ1-1): DVKVTQSSRYLVKRTGEKVFLECVQDMDHENMFWYRQDPGLGLRLIYFSYDVKMKEKGDIPEGYSVSREKKERFSLILESASTNQTSMYLCASSLYGTVNTEAFFGQGTRLTVV.

The genes are TRBV7-2 and TRBJ2-7; unclear D gene. The CDR3 loop spans 12 amino acids. V shed 6 bases and J shed 3 bases, with 9 bases lying between them. CDR1 and CDR2 from the germline V gene are SGHTA and FQGNSA. DNA for the CDR3: TGTGCCAGCAGTTGGGGAATCTACGAGCAGTACTTC. Translated, it gives CASSWGIYEQYF.

This chain connects TRBV7-2 to TRBJ2-1, with a weak D call TRBD1 (6 bases). The germline CDR1 and CDR2 sequences are SGHTA and FQGNSA. The length of the CDR3 is 15 residues. The germline V and J ends were trimmed by 5 bases and 2 bases, with 13 bases remaining between them. This chain's CDR3 is CASSRQDLTYNEQFF. The CDR3 coding sequence is TGTGCCAGCAGCAGACAGGATCTGACCTACAATGAGCAGTTCTTC.